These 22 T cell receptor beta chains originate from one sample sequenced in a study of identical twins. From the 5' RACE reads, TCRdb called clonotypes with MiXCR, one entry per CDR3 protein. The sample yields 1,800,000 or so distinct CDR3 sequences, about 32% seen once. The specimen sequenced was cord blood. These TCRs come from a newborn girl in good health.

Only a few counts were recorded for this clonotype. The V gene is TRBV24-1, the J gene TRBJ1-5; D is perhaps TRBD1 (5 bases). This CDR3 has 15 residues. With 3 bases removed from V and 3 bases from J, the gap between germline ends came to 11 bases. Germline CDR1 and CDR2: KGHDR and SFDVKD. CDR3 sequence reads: CATSDGRAFNQPQHF. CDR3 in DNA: TGTGCCACCAGTGATGGCAGGGCCTTCAATCAGCCCCAGCATTTT.

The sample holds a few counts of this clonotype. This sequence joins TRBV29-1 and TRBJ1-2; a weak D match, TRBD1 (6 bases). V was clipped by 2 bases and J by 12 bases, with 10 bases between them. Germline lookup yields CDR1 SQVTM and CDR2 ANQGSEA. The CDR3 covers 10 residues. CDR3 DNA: TGCAGCGTTGAAAAGGGGGTAAACACCTTC. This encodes CSVEKGVNTF.

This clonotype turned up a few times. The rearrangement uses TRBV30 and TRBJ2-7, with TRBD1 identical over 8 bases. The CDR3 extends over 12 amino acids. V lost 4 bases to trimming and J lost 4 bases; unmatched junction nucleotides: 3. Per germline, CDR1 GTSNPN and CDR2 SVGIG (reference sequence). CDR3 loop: CAWTGGWYEQYF. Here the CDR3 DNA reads TGTGCCTGGACAGGGGGCTGGTACGAGCAGTACTTC. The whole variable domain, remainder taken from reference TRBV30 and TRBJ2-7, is SQTIHQWPATLVQPVGSPLSLECTVEGTSNPNLYWYRQAAGRGLQLLFYSVGIGQISSEVPQNLSASRPQDRQFILSSKKLLLSDSGFYLCAWTGGWYEQYFGPGTRLTVT.

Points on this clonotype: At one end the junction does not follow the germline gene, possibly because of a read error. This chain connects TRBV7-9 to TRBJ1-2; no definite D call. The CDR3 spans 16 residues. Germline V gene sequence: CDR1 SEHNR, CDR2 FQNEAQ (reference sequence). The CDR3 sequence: CASSLSGRVNSYGYIF. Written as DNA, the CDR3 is TGTGCCAGCAGCTTATCCGGACGGGTGAATAGCTATGGCTACATCTTC.

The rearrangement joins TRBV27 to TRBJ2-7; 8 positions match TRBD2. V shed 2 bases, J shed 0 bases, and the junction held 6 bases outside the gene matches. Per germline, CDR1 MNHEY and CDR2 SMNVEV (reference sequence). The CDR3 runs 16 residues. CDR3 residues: CASSLSIAGSSYEQYF. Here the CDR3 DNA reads TGTGCCAGCAGTTTAAGTATAGCGGGGAGCTCCTACGAGCAGTACTTC.

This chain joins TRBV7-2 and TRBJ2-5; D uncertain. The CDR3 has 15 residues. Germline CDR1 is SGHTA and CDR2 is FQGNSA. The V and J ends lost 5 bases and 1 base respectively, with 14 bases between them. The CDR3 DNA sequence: TGTGCCAGCAGCACCCAAGCTAGTCCCCAAGAGACCCAGTACTTC. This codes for CASSTQASPQETQYF.

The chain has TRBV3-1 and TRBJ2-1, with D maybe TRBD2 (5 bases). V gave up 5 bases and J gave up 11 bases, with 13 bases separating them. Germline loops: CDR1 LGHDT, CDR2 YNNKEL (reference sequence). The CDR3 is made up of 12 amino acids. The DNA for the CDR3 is TGTGCCAGCAGCTTTCGGGGTCGAAAGCAGTTCTTC. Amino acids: CASSFRGRKQFF.

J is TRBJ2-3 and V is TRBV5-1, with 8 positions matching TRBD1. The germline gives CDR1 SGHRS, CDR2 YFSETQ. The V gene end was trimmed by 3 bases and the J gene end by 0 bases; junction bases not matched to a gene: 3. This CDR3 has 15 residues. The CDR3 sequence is CASSCRTGSTDTQYF. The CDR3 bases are TGCGCCAGCAGCTGCAGGACAGGGAGCACAGATACGCAGTATTTT. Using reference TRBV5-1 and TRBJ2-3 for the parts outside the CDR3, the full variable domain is KAGVTQTPRYLIKTRGQQVTLSCSPISGHRSVSWYQQTPGQGLQFLFEYFSETQRNKGNFPGRFSGRQFSNSRSEMNVSTLELGDSALYLCASSCRTGSTDTQYFGPGTRLTVL.

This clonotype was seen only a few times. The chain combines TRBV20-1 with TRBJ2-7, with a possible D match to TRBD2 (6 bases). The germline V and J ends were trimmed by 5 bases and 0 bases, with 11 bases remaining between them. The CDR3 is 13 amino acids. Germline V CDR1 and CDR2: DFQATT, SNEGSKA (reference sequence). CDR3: CSALTRASYEQYF. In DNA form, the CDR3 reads TGCAGTGCTCTGACTAGGGCCTCCTACGAGCAGTACTTC.

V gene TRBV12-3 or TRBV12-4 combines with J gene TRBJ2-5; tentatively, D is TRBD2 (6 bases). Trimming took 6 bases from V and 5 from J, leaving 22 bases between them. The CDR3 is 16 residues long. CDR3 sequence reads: CASRVELAGRWETQYF. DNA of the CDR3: TGTGCCAGCAGGGTGGAACTCGCGGGGAGATGGGAGACCCAGTACTTC.

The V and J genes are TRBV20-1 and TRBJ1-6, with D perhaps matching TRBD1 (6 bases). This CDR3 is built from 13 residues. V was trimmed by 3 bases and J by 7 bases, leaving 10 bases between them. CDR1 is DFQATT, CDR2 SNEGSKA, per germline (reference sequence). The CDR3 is CSASWGPNSPLHF. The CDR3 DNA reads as TGCAGTGCTAGTTGGGGGCCGAATTCACCCCTCCACTTT.

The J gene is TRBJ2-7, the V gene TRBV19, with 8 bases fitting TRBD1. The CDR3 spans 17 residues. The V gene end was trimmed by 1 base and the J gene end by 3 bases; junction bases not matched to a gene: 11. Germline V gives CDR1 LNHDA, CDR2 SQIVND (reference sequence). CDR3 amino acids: CASSIAGTGLRDYEQYF. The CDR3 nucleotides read TGTGCCAGTAGTATAGCCGGGACAGGCCTACGGGACTACGAGCAGTACTTC.

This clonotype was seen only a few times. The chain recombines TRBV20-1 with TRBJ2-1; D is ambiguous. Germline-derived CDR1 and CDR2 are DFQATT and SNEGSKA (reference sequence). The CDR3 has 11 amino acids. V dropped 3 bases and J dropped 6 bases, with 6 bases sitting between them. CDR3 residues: CSASVSNEQFF. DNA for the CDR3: TGCAGTGCTAGTGTTTCCAATGAGCAGTTCTTC.

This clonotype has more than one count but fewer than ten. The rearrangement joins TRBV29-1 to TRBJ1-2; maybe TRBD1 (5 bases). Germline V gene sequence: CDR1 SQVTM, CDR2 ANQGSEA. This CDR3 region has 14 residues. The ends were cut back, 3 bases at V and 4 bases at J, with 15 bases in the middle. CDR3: CSVEGDGETYGYTF. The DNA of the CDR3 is TGCAGCGTTGAGGGGGACGGGGAGACCTATGGCTACACCTTC.

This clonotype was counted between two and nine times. The CDR3, as DNA: TGCAGTCCCACCAGAGGGGGGACAGATACGCAGTATTTT. It translates to CSPTRGGTDTQYF. This chain links TRBV20-1 with TRBJ2-3, with D possibly being TRBD1 or TRBD2 (6 bases each). Germline V gene sequence: CDR1 DFQATT, CDR2 SNEGSKA (reference sequence). V lost 8 bases and J lost 3, with 15 bases in between. This CDR3 spans 13 amino acids.

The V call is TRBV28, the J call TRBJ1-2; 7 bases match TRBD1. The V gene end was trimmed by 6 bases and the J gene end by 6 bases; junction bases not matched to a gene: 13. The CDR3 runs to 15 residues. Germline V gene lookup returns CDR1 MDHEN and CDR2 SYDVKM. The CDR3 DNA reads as TGTGCCAGCAGCCTCCCCCCTAACAGGGGTGATGGCTACACCTTC. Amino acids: CASSLPPNRGDGYTF.

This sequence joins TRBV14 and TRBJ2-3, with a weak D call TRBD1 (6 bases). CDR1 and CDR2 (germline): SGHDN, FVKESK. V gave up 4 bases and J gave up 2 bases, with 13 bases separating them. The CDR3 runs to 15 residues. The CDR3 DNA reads TGTGCCAGCAGCCTAATCAGGGGTCACACAGATACGCAGTATTTT. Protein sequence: CASSLIRGHTDTQYF.

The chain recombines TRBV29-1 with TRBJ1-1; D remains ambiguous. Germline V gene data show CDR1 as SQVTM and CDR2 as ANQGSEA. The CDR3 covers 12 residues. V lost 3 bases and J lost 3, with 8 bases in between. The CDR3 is CSVERADTEAFF. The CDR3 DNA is TGCAGCGTTGAGAGGGCCGACACTGAAGCTTTCTTT.

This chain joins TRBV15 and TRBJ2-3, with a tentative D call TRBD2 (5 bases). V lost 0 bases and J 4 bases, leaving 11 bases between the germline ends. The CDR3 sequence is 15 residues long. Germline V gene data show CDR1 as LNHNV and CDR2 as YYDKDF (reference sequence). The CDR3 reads CATSRDCSGPDTQYF. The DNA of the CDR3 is TGTGCCACCAGCAGAGATTGCAGCGGCCCAGATACGCAGTATTTT.

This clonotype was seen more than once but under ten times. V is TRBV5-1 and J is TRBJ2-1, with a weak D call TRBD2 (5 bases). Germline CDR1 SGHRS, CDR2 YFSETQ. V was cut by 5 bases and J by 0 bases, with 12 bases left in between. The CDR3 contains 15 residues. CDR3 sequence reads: CASRRGKNSYNEQFF. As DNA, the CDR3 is TGCGCCAGCAGACGAGGGAAAAACTCCTACAATGAGCAGTTCTTC.

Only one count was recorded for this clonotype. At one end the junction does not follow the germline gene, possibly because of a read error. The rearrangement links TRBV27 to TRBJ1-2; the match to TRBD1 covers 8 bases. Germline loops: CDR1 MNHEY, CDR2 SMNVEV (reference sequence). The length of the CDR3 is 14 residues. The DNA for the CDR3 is TGTGCCAGCAGTGCATACAGGGGGGACTATGGCCACACCTTC. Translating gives CASSAYRGDYGHTF.

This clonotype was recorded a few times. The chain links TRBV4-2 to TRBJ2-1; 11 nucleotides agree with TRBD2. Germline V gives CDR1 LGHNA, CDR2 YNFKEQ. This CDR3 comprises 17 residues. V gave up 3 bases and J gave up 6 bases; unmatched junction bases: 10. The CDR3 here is CASSHLHGTSGFNEQFF. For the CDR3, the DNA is TGTGCCAGCAGCCACCTACACGGGACTAGCGGTTTCAATGAGCAGTTCTTC.